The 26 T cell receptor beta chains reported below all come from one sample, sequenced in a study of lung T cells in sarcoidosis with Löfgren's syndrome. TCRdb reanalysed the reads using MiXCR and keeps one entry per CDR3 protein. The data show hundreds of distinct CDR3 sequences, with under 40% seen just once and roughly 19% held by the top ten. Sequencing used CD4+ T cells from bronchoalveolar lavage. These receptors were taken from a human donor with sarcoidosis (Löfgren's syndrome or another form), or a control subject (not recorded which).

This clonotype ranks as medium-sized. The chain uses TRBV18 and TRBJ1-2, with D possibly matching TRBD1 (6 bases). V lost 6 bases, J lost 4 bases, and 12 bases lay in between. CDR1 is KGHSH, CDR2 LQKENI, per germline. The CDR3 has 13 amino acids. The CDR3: CASSLAGAYGYTF. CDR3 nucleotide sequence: TGTGCCAGCTCGCTAGCAGGGGCCTATGGCTACACCTTC.

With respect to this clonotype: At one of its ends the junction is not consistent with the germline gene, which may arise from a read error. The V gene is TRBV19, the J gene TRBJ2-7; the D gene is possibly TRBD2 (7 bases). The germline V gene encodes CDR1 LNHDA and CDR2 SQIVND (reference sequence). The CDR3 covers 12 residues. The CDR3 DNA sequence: TGTGCCAGGGGAAAGGGGGACTACGAGAAGGAATTC. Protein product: CARGKGDYEKEF.

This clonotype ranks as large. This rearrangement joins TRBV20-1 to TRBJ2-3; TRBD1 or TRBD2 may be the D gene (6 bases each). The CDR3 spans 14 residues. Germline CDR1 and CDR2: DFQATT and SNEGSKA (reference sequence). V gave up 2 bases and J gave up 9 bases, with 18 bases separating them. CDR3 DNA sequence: TGCAGTGCTAGACCCCCCGGGGGCGGTGGCACGCAGTATTTT. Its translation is CSARPPGGGGTQYF.

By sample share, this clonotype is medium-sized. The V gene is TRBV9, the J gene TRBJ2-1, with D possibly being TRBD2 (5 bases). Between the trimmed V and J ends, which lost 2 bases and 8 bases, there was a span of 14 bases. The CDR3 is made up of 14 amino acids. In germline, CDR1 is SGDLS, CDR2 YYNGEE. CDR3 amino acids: CASSVLGMEDEQFF. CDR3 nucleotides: TGTGCCAGCAGCGTCCTCGGGATGGAAGATGAGCAGTTCTTC.

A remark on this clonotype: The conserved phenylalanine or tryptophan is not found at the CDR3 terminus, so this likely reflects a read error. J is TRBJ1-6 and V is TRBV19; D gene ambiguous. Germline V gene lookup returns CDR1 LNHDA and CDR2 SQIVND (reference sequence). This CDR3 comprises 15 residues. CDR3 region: CASSTTGRQNSPLHL. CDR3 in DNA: TGTGCCAGTAGTACCACCGGACGGCAGAATTCACCTCTCCACCTT.

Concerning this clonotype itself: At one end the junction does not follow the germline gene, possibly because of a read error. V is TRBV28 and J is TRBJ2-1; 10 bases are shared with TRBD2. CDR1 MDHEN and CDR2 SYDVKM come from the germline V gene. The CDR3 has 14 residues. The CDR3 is CASRASGGYNEQLF. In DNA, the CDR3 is TGTGCCAGCAGGGCTAGCGGGGGATACAATGAGCAGCTCTTC.

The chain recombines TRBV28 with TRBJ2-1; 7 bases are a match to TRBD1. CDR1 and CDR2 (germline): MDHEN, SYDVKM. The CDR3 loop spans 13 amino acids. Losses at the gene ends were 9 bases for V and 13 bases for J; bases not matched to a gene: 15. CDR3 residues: CASTLCQTGEQFF. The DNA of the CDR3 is TGTGCCAGTACTCTCTGCCAAACAGGGGAACAGTTCTTC.

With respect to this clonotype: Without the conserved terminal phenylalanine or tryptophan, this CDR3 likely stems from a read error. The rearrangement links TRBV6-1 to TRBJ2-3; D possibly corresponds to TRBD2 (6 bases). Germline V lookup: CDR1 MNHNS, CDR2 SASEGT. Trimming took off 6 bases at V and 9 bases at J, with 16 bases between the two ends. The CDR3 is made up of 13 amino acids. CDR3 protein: CASSHRGAGTQYG. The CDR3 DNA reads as TGTGCCAGCAGCCACCGAGGGGCGGGAACGCAGTATGGG.

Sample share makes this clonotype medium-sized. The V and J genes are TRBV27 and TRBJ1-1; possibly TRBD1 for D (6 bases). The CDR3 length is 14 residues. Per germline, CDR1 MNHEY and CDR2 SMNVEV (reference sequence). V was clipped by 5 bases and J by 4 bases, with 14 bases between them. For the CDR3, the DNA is TGTGCCAGCAGTCTTCCCGGACAGCGCACTGAAGCTTTCTTT. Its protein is CASSLPGQRTEAFF.

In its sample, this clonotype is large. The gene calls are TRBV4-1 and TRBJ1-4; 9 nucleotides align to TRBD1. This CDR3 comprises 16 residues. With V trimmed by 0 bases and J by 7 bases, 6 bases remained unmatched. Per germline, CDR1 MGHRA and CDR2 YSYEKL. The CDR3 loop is CASSQELDRGREKLFF. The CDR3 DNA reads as TGCGCCAGCAGCCAAGAATTGGACAGGGGACGTGAAAAACTGTTTTTT.

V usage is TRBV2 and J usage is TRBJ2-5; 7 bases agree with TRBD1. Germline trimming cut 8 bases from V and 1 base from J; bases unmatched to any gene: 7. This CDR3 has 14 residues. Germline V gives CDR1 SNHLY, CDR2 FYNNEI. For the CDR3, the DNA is TGTGCCAGCGGAGAGGCAGGGGGCCAAGAGACCCAGTACTTC. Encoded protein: CASGEAGGQETQYF.

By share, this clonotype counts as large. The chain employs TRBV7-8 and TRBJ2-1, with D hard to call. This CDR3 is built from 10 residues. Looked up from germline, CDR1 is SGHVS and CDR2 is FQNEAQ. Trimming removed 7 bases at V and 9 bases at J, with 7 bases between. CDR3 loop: CASTFGEQFF. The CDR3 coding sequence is TGTGCCAGCACCTTTGGTGAGCAGTTCTTC.

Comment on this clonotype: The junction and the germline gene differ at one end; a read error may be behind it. The CDR3 sequence is CASSQGRYQETQYF. DNA of the CDR3: TGCGCCAGCAGCCAAGGTAGGTACCAAGAGACTCAGTACTTC. This chain uses TRBV4-3 with TRBJ2-5; D is ambiguous. Germline CDR1 reads LGHNA; CDR2 reads YSLEER. The CDR3 is made up of 14 amino acids.

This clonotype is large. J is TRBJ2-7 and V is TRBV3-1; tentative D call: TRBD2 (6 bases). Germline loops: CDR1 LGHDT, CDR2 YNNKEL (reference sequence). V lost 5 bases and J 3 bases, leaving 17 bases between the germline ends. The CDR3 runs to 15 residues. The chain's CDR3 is CASSNFVGGNYEQYF. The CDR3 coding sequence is TGTGCCAGCAGCAACTTCGTGGGAGGTAACTACGAGCAGTACTTC.

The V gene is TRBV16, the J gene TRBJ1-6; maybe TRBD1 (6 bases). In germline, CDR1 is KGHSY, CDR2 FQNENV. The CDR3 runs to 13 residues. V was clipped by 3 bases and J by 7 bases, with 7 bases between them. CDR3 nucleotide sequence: TGTGCCAGCAGCCAGGACAGAAATTCACCCCTCCACTTT. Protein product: CASSQDRNSPLHF. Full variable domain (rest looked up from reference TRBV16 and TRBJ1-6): GEEVAQTPKHLVRGEGQKAKLYCAPIKGHSYVFWYQQVLKNEFKFLISFQNENVFDETGMPKERFSAKCLPNSPCSLEIQATKLEDSAVYFCASSQDRNSPLHFGNGTRLTVT.

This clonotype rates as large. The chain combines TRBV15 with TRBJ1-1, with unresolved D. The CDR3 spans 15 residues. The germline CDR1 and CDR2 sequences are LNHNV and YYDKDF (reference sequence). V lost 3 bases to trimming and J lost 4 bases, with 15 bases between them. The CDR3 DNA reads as TGTGCCACCAGCAGGGTAAGGTCCGGCGGCACTGAAGCTTTCTTT. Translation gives CATSRVRSGGTEAFF.

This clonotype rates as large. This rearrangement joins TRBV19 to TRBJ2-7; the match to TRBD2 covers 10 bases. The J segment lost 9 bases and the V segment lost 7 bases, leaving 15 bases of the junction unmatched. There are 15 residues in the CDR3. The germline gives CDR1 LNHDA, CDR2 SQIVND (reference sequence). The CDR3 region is CASMEVAGGGSGQYF. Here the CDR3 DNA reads TGTGCCAGTATGGAGGTAGCGGGAGGTGGCTCGGGGCAGTACTTC.

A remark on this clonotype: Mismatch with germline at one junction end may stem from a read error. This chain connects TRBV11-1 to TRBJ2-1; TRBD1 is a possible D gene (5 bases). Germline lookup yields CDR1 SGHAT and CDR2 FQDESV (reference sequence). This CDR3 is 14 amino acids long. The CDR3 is CVSSSRGALNEQFF. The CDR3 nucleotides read TGTGTCAGCTCCTCTCGTGGGGCGCTGAATGAGCAGTTCTTC.

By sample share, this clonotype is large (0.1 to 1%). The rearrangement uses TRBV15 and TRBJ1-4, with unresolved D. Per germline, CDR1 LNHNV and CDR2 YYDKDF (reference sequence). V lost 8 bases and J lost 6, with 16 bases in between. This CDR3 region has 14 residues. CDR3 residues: CATRDESFDEKLFF. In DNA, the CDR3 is TGTGCCACCCGCGATGAGTCGTTCGATGAAAAACTGTTTTTT.

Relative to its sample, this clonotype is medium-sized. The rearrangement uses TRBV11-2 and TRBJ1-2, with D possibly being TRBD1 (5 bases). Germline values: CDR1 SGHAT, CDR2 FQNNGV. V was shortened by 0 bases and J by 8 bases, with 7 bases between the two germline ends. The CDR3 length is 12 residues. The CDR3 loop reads CASSLDRGGYTF. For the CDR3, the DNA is TGTGCCAGCAGCTTAGACCGGGGCGGCTACACCTTC. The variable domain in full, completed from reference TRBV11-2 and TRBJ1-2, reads EAGVAQSPRYKIIEKRQSVAFWCNPISGHATLYWYQQILGQGPKLLIQFQNNGVVDDSQLPKDRFSAERLKGVDSTLKIQPAKLEDSAVYLCASSLDRGGYTFGSGTRLTVV.

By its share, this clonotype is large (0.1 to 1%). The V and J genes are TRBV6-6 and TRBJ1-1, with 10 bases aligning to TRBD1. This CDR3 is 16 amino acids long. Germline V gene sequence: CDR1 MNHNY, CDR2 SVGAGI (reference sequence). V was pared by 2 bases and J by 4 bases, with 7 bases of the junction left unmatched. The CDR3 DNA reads TGTGCCAGCAGTTACCAAGGGGACAGGGGACGCACTGAAGCTTTCTTT. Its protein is CASSYQGDRGRTEAFF.

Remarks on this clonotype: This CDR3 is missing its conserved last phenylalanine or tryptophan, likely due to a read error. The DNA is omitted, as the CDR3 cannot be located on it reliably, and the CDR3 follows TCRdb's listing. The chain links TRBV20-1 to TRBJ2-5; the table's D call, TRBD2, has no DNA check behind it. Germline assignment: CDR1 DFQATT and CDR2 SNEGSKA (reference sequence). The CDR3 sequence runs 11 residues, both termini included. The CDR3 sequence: CSALRSETQHS.

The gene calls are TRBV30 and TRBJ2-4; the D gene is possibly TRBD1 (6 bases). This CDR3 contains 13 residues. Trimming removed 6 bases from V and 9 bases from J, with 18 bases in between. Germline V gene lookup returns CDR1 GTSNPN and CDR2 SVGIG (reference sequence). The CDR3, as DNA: TGTGCCTGTACGGGACATGATTTGGGCATTCAGTACTTC. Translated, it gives CACTGHDLGIQYF.

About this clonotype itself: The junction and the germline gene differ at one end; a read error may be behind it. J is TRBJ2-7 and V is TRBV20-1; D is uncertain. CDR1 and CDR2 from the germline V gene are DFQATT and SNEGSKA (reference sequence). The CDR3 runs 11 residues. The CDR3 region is CSASQSGEQYF. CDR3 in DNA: TGCAGCGCTAGTCAATCGGGCGAGCAGTACTTC.

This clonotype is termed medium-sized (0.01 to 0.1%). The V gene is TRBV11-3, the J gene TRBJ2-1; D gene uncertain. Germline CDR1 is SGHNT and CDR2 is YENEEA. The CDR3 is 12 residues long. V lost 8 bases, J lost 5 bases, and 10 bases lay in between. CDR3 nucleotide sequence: TGTGCCAGCGGTGTCAGAAACAATGAGCAGTTCTTC. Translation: CASGVRNNEQFF.

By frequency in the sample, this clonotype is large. The CDR3 bases are TGCGCCAGCAGCCAATGGACTAGCGGCTACAATGAGCAGTTCTTC. It encodes CASSQWTSGYNEQFF. V usage is TRBV4-3 and J usage is TRBJ2-1; 10 nucleotides match TRBD2. CDR1 LGHNA and CDR2 YSLEER come from the germline V gene. V was pared by 2 bases and J by 3 bases, with 1 base of the junction left unmatched. The CDR3 extends over 15 amino acids.